Listed below are T cell receptor beta chains from one sample, sequenced in a study of human T cells and chemical hapten exposure. From the RACE reads, TCRdb called clonotypes with MiXCR, one entry per CDR3 protein. The sample consists of 89,000 or so distinct CDR3 sequences, 8.5% of them appearing once. Sequencing used whole blood, obtained in connection with sensitization to the hapten diphenylcyclopropenone (DPC). These receptors came from a man aged 40-55 years with alopecia areata. Some clones in this sample may be carry-over from other donors' samples. CDR3s include the opening cysteine and the closing phenylalanine or tryptophan. The order of the fields is J gene, clone size, D gene, CDR3 length, V gene, CDR3 protein, CDR3 DNA. A D gene is named only where the DNA matches it firmly. Size tells how often a clone was seen (once, few, many) or the class of an expanded clone, and some rows leave it out.

TRBJ2-7	many	TRBD1	12	TRBV29-1	CSGSDRGYEQYF	TGCAGCGGATCCGACAGGGGGTACGAGCAGTACTTC
TRBJ1-1	many	TRBD1	13	TRBV29-1	CSVEQGAATEAFF	TGCAGCGTTGAGCAGGGGGCGGCCACTGAAGCTTTCTTT
TRBJ1-5	NA	TRBD1	12	TRBV25-1	CATGTVNQPQHF	TGTGCCACAGGGACAGTTAATCAGCCCCAGCATTTT
TRBJ2-5	few	NA	14	TRBV12-3/TRBV12-4	CASSTSGAEETQYF	TGTGCCAGCAGTACCTCAGGGGCTGAAGAGACCCAGTACTTC
TRBJ2-3	few	NA	13	TRBV29-1	CSVDLSVTDTQYF	TGCAGCGTTGACTTGAGCGTCACAGATACGCAGTATTTT
TRBJ1-4	many	TRBD1	16	TRBV24-1	CATSDEVTGAFEKLFF	TGTGCCACCAGTGATGAAGTGACAGGGGCGTTTGAAAAACTGTTTTTT
TRBJ1-1	many	NA	15	TRBV9	CASSVEGSNSAEAFF	TGTGCCAGCAGCGTAGAGGGATCTAATAGCGCTGAAGCTTTCTTT
TRBJ1-5	NA	NA	15	TRBV28	CASSLPSDSNQPQHF	TGTGCCAGCAGTTTGCCGAGCGATAGCAATCAGCCCCAGCATTTT
TRBJ2-3	NA	NA	15	TRBV6-5	CASSSSGSPLNTQYF	TGTGCCAGCAGTTCAAGCGGGTCCCCCTTAAATACGCAGTATTTT
TRBJ2-1	NA	TRBD2	15	TRBV10-3	CAIGKTSGSNNEQFF	TGTGCCATCGGTAAGACTAGCGGGAGTAATAATGAGCAGTTCTTC
TRBJ2-4	many	TRBD2	15	TRBV24-1	CATNEREEAKNIQYF	TGTGCCACTAATGAGCGGGAGGAAGCCAAAAACATTCAGTACTTC
TRBJ2-7	NA	TRBD1	15	TRBV28	CASSSGTGASYEQYF	TGTGCCAGCAGTTCAGGGACAGGGGCGTCCTACGAGCAGTACTTC
TRBJ1-6	NA	NA	16	TRBV11-1	CASSLGGTKRNSPLHF	TGTGCCAGCAGCTTAGGAGGGACAAAACGGAATTCACCCCTCCACTTT
TRBJ2-1	NA	TRBD2	17	TRBV28	CASSPTFGGGPRNEQFF	TGTGCCAGCAGTCCCACCTTCGGGGGAGGGCCCCGCAATGAGCAGTTCTTC
TRBJ2-5	NA	TRBD1	13	TRBV7-2	CASRLTGGQTQYF	TGTGCCAGCAGACTGACAGGGGGCCAGACCCAGTACTTC
TRBJ2-7	few	NA	13	TRBV28	CAILGDGSYEQYF	TGTGCCATACTAGGGGACGGATCCTACGAGCAGTACTTC
TRBJ2-7	few	TRBD2	17	TRBV28	CASSAGTSGERRWEQYF	TGTGCCAGCAGCGCCGGGACTAGCGGGGAGAGGAGGTGGGAGCAGTACTTC
TRBJ2-2	NA	NA	14	TRBV7-8	CASSLLRNTGELFF	TGTGCCAGCAGCTTATTGCGGAACACCGGGGAGCTGTTTTTT
TRBJ2-5	NA	NA	14	TRBV28	CASGLHDYQETQYF	TGTGCCAGCGGCCTCCATGACTACCAAGAGACCCAGTACTTC
TRBJ2-2	NA	TRBD1	15	TRBV28	CASRSDRGNTGELFF	TGTGCCAGCAGGTCTGACAGGGGGAACACCGGGGAGCTGTTTTTT
TRBJ2-3	few	NA	15	TRBV14	CASSLIWSREDTQYF	TGTGCCAGCAGCCTAATTTGGAGTAGAGAAGATACGCAGTATTTT
TRBJ2-3	many	NA	14	TRBV5-1	CASSLAATTDTQYF	TGCGCCAGCAGCTTGGCGGCTACCACAGATACGCAGTATTTT
TRBJ2-7	many	TRBD1	15	TRBV10-3	CAISESGTGVVEQYF	TGTGCCATCAGTGAGTCGGGGACAGGGGTTGTCGAGCAGTACTTC